This is a list of T cell receptor beta chains from one sample in a study of T cells in Graves' hyperthyroidism and ophthalmopathy. TCRdb re-analysed the multiplex PCR reads in MiXCR, keeping a single row per CDR3 protein. The table has 300,000 to 400,000 distinct CDR3 sequences, less than 20% seen once; the top ten hold 35% to 50%. Material for sequencing was blood. The receptors were sampled from a man between 18 and 29 years old with Graves' ophthalmopathy. CDR3s include the opening cysteine and the closing phenylalanine or tryptophan. The D gene is left open where the match is weak. A row's size may be missing; if present it is once, few, many or a size class.

J | V | D | size | length | DNA | CDR3
TRBJ1-5 | TRBV28 | TRBD1 | - | 15 | TGTGCCAGCAGACCCGGGACAGGGGGGAATCAGCCCCAGCATTTT | CASRPGTGGNQPQHF
TRBJ1-5 | TRBV5-8 | TRBD1 | many | 16 | TGTGCCAGCAGCAACGGGACAGGATATGGCAATCAGCCCCAGCATTTT | CASSNGTGYGNQPQHF
TRBJ2-5 | TRBV12-3/TRBV12-4 | - | few | 16 | TGTGCCAGCACTCTATCGGCAGGGGATCCTCAAGAGACCCAGTACTTC | CASTLSAGDPQETQYF
TRBJ2-3 | TRBV5-1 | TRBD2 | - | 17 | TGCGCCAGCAGCTGGAGCAGGGGCGGGGGGGCCGAGGATACGCAGTATTTT | CASSWSRGGGAEDTQYF
TRBJ2-2 | TRBV6-1 | - | - | 11 | TGTGCCAGCAGGACGGGCGGGGAGCTGTTTTTT | CASRTGGELFF
TRBJ2-7 | TRBV29-1 | - | many | 13 | TGCAGCGTTGAAGGTGGGGCTACCTACGAGCAGTACTTC | CSVEGGATYEQYF
TRBJ1-1 | TRBV29-1 | - | - | 13 | TGCAGCGTTTTGGGTGGCGGAAACACTGAAGCTTTCTTT | CSVLGGGNTEAFF
TRBJ1-6 | TRBV5-6 | TRBD1 | few | 16 | TGTGCCAGCAGCTCCAGAAACAGGGGAATTAATTCACCCCTCCACTTT | CASSSRNRGINSPLHF
TRBJ2-5 | TRBV7-9 | TRBD1 | many | 14 | TGTGCCAGCAGCTCCACAGGGGATCAAGAGACCCAGTACTTC | CASSSTGDQETQYF
TRBJ2-1 | TRBV7-2 | - | many | 13 | TGTGCCAGCAGCCCATTCTCCTACAATGAGCAGTTCTTC | CASSPFSYNEQFF
TRBJ1-5 | TRBV12-3/TRBV12-4 | - | many | 14 | TGTGCCAGCACCGGACACCTTAGCAATCAGCCCCAGCATTTT | CASTGHLSNQPQHF
TRBJ2-5 | TRBV9 | - | - | 13 | TGTGCCAGCAGCGTAGAAGTTGAAGAGACCCAGTACTTC | CASSVEVEETQYF
TRBJ2-2 | TRBV28 | - | - | 15 | TGTGCCAGTAATTCCGCAGGGGCGGGCACCGGGGAGCTGTTTTTT | CASNSAGAGTGELFF
TRBJ1-1 | TRBV12-3/TRBV12-4 | - | many | 12 | TGTGCCAGCACCGGAGACAGCACTGAAGCTTTCTTT | CASTGDSTEAFF
TRBJ2-1 | TRBV4-2 | - | - | 14 | TGTGCCAGCAGCCCCAGCGGAGGGGGCGATGAGCAGTTCTTC | CASSPSGGGDEQFF
TRBJ1-2 | TRBV7-2 | - | - | 15 | TGTGCCAGCAGCTTAGCTTCCGGGACTTACTATGGCTACACCTTC | CASSLASGTYYGYTF
TRBJ1-2 | TRBV5-1 | - | - | 15 | TGCGCCAGCAGCACCGGACCGCGGCGGGGCTATGGCTACACCTTC | CASSTGPRRGYGYTF
TRBJ2-7 | TRBV5-1 | TRBD2 | few | 15 | TGCGCCAGCAGCTTTGGAGCGGGGGGACCCTACGAGCAGTACTTC | CASSFGAGGPYEQYF
TRBJ2-5 | TRBV7-9 | TRBD1 | many | 16 | TGTGCCAGCAGCTCCACGACAGGGGGGATTTTAGAGACCCAGTACTTC | CASSSTTGGILETQYF
TRBJ2-3 | TRBV5-6 | - | many | 14 | TGTGCCAGCAGCTTGGGGGCGGGGAAGGATACGCAGTATTTT | CASSLGAGKDTQYF
TRBJ1-2 | TRBV5-1 | TRBD1 | many | 16 | TGCGCCAGCAGCTCCCTCCGGGACAGGGGCTCCTATGGCTACACCTTC | CASSSLRDRGSYGYTF
TRBJ1-5 | TRBV28 | - | many | 18 | TGTGCCAGCAGTTTGGGTGGACCGGGGGGCCAACTTAGTCAGCCCCAGCATTTT | CASSLGGPGGQLSQPQHF
TRBJ2-3 | TRBV18 | - | few | 15 | TGTGCCAGCTCACCACCGAGCGTTTCGACAGATACGCAGTATTTT | CASSPPSVSTDTQYF
TRBJ1-1 | TRBV9 | TRBD1 | - | 17 | TGTGCCAGCAGCGTAAGTGCGGGACAGGGGCCAGGCACTGAAGCTTTCTTT | CASSVSAGQGPGTEAFF
TRBJ1-6 | TRBV10-3 | TRBD1 | once | 15 | TGTGCCATCAGTACACCGGGACAGGGGGATTCACCCCTCCACTTT | CAISTPGQGDSPLHF
TRBJ2-5 | TRBV12-3/TRBV12-4 | - | many | 14 | TGTGCCAGCAGTCCCCGGACGTACCAAGAGACCCAGTACTTC | CASSPRTYQETQYF
TRBJ2-1 | TRBV11-3 | - | many | 15 | TGTGCCAGCAGCTTAAAGGGGGGTTCGTACAATGAGCAGTTCTTC | CASSLKGGSYNEQFF
TRBJ2-7 | TRBV5-5 | - | - | 18 | TGTGCCAGCAGCTTGGCTACAGGGTCTAATGTCGGGTCCTACGAGCAGTACTTC | CASSLATGSNVGSYEQYF
TRBJ2-7 | TRBV5-1 | - | - | 14 | TGCGCCAGCAGCTGGACGGAATTTGGTCTCGAGCAGTACTTC | CASSWTEFGLEQYF
TRBJ1-5 | TRBV20-1 | - | many | 15 | TGCAGTGCTCCCAGCCTGGGGGGGAGCAATCAGCCCCAGCATTTT | CSAPSLGGSNQPQHF
TRBJ2-6 | TRBV6-6 | - | many | 16 | TGTGCCAGCAGTTACTCGATTCCCTCTGGGGCCAACGTCCTGACTTTC | CASSYSIPSGANVLTF
TRBJ1-1 | TRBV9 | - | few | 15 | TGTGCCAGCAGCGCCCCAGGGCACCTGAACACTGAAGCTTTCTTT | CASSAPGHLNTEAFF
TRBJ1-1 | TRBV3-1 | - | - | 17 | TGTGCCAGCTCACCATTGGTCAGCCAGGGAGGGCTCATTGAAGCTTTCTTT | CASSPLVSQGGLIEAFF
TRBJ1-1 | TRBV7-6 | TRBD1 | - | 17 | TGTGCCAGCAGCTTAACGGCCGCGACAGGGATGAACACTGAAGCTTTCTTT | CASSLTAATGMNTEAFF
TRBJ2-7 | TRBV7-9 | TRBD1 | - | 16 | TGTGCCAGCAGCTACCCCCGGGACAGGGGGGGATACGAGCAGTACTTC | CASSYPRDRGGYEQYF
TRBJ2-1 | TRBV7-3 | TRBD2 | many | 13 | TGTGCCAGCAGCTTTGGGCGGGAGAATGAGCAGTTCTTC | CASSFGRENEQFF
TRBJ2-1 | TRBV5-6 | - | - | 15 | TGTGCCAGCAGCTTGGACCCAGGGGCCTACAATGGGCAGTTCTTC | CASSLDPGAYNGQFF
TRBJ1-6 | TRBV10-3 | - | - | 15 | TGTGCCATCAGTGAGTTTGGTATGGAGAATTCACCCCTCCACTTT | CAISEFGMENSPLHF
TRBJ2-1 | TRBV19 | - | - | 15 | TGTGCCAGTAGTATGTGGGGGGGAGGGGGCGATGAGCAGTTCTTC | CASSMWGGGGDEQFF
TRBJ1-5 | TRBV18 | - | many | 13 | TGTGCCAGCTCACCCGGGACTGCGGAACCCCAGCATTTT | CASSPGTAEPQHF
TRBJ2-7 | TRBV15 | - | few | 13 | TGTGCCACCAGCAGAGAAGTTGTGTACGAGCAGTACTTC | CATSREVVYEQYF
TRBJ1-5 | TRBV20-1 | TRBD1 | many | 15 | TGCAGTGCCGCCCGCACAGGGGACGAGAGTCAGCCCCAGCATTTT | CSAARTGDESQPQHF
TRBJ1-4 | TRBV11-2 | - | many | 15 | TGTGCCAGCACCGAAGAGGGGGAGAACAGAGAAAAACTGTTTTTT | CASTEEGENREKLFF
TRBJ1-1 | TRBV3-1 | - | few | 12 | TGTGCCAGCAGCCAAATTGGGGGTGAAGCTTTCTTT | CASSQIGGEAFF
TRBJ2-2 | TRBV6-1 | TRBD2 | many | 16 | TGTGCCAGCAGAACGACTGGAGCGGGGGCCACCGGGGAGCTGTTTTTT | CASRTTGAGATGELFF
TRBJ1-2 | TRBV11-3 | - | few | 16 | TGTGCCAGCAGCTTAGTGGCGGCCAGCTCAGTCTCAGGCTACACCTTC | CASSLVAASSVSGYTF
TRBJ1-1 | TRBV20-1 | - | many | 14 | TGCAGTGCTAGAGATGGGGGAGGCGAGACTGAAGCTTTCTTT | CSARDGGGETEAFF
TRBJ1-1 | TRBV11-2 | TRBD1 | - | 13 | TGTGCCAGCAGCCCGGACAGGGGATTTCGAGCTTTCTTT | CASSPDRGFRAFF
TRBJ2-2 | TRBV20-1 | - | few | 17 | TGCAGTGCTTTCAGGTCAAGGAGGGGGGCGAACACCGGGGAGCTGTTTTTT | CSAFRSRRGANTGELFF
TRBJ1-2 | TRBV2 | - | few | 15 | TGTGCCAGCAGCGAACAGGAATCCGCTAACTATGGCTACACCTTC | CASSEQESANYGYTF
TRBJ1-2 | TRBV12-3/TRBV12-4 | - | many | 16 | TGTGCCAGCAGTCAGGGCGGGACCCCGGGGAGGTATGGCTACACCTTC | CASSQGGTPGRYGYTF
TRBJ2-1 | TRBV7-9 | - | many | 15 | TGTGCCAGCACCCTAGACGCCGGAGGTTTCAATGAGCAGTTCTTC | CASTLDAGGFNEQFF
TRBJ2-7 | TRBV28 | TRBD1 | - | 16 | TGTGCCAGCAGTTTGCTCCCCGGGACAGGGTCCTACGAGCAGTACTTC | CASSLLPGTGSYEQYF
TRBJ1-2 | TRBV28 | - | many | 11 | TGTGCCAGCAGATCAGGGAGTGGCTACACCTTC | CASRSGSGYTF
TRBJ1-5 | TRBV6-1 | - | few | 13 | TGTGCCACCAGCGGCATTAGCAATCAGCCCCAGCATTTT | CATSGISNQPQHF
TRBJ1-4 | TRBV6-5 | - | many | 15 | TGTGCCAGCAGTTACTCTGGGCAGCCGGACGAAAAACTGTTTTTT | CASSYSGQPDEKLFF